This T cell receptor beta chain was recorded in a study of sequential checkpoint blockade in melanoma. The V and J ends lost 3 bases and 8 bases respectively, with 11 bases between them. Germline CDR1 reads MNHEY; CDR2 reads SVGAGI. The CDR3 runs 13 residues. Treatment here: randomized to nivolumab then ipilimumab (arm A) or the reverse (arm B). Data came from immunoSEQ multiplex PCR; TCRdb stores just in-frame clones and leaves some out. The table includes over 15,000 clones, 72% detected once. Specimen: CD8+ T cells sorted from blood (inferred from file names), collected from a patient given nivolumab and ipilimumab in sequence. This TCR derives from a human donor with melanoma. The chain links TRBV6-5 to TRBJ2-1; D unresolved. The CDR3, as DNA: TGTGCCAGCAGTTATGGTGTATGGCATGAGCAGTTCTTC. The encoded protein is CASSYGVWHEQFF.